Sequencing of this T cell receptor (beta chain) was carried out in a study of cytomegalovirus exposure and HLA in healthy donors. Study outcomes and limitations: Highest at DRB1 and lowest at HLA-C, TCR association rates differed among HLA loci in a later analysis. Sequencing depth roughly uniform across donors was assumed in presence/absence analyses.

Amplification used 60 Vbeta primers and 13 Jbeta primers. Clones were read by immunoSEQ multiplex PCR, and TCRdb kept only the in-frame ones, dropping some. The sample contains 95,000 to 100,000 clones, approximately 74% of which appear only once. Germline loops: CDR1 SGHNT, CDR2 YYREEE (reference sequence). The CDR3 has 15 amino acids. V lost 5 bases, J lost 2 bases, and 9 bases stayed unmatched. As for this clone: The antigen remains undetermined.

The material sequenced was PBMCs. The clonotype comes from a male donor in good health and CMV-seronegative. This rearrangement joins TRBV5-4 to TRBJ1-1; 7 bases agree with TRBD1. Written as DNA, the CDR3 is TGTGCCAGCAGTCCCCCCGACAGGGTCAACACTGAAGCTTTCTTT. This translates into CASSPPDRVNTEAFF.